This T cell receptor beta chain was found in a study of cytomegalovirus exposure and HLA in healthy donors. Study-wide findings and caveats: The authors later found HLA-associated TCR beta chains more clonally expanded than equally common others. Further analysis was carried out later, and it showed several of the most significant clusters appearing linked to common viral pathogens. Being productive about 87% or about 30% of the time was typical of most TCR beta V segments in an earlier analysis. Usually a TCR sequence was rare, but some public TCRs were found in many donors.

Researchers ran the PCR with 60 Vbeta and 13 Jbeta primers. TCRdb keeps only in-frame clones here, not all; method: immunoSEQ multiplex PCR. Of 100,000 to 150,000 clones in the sample, approximately 81% were seen once. The CDR3 spans 14 residues. V lost 3 bases to trimming and J lost 5 bases, with 13 bases between them. The germline CDR1 and CDR2 sequences are MDHEN and SYDVKM. On this clone: Its antigen is not known.

Sequenced input: PBMCs. This sequence originates from a man aged 18 to 30 in good health and CMV-seronegative. This chain uses TRBV28 with TRBJ1-1, with unresolved D. The CDR3: CASSFLDEGTEAFF. CDR3 sequence (DNA): TGTGCCAGCAGTTTCCTGGATGAGGGAACTGAAGCTTTCTTT.